This TCR beta chain was recorded in a study of T cell responses to AZD1222 COVID-19 vaccine. Background on the study: Second-dose schedules of about 4 or about 12 weeks were combined.

Study-wide findings and caveats: Epitopes outside B.1.351 and B.1.1.7 mutated regions reportedly drew nearly half of spike TCRs. Possibly, clonal diversity was underestimated; donors were largely white British and included more females.

This CDR3 has 15 residues. The germline V gene encodes CDR1 SGHTA and CDR2 FQGNSA. V was shortened by 3 bases and J by 4 bases, with 15 bases between the two germline ends. Concerning this clone: Its antigen is not identified.

Only in-frame clones appear in the TCRdb table, and some are missing; sequencing was by immunoSEQ multiplex PCR. Among roughly 150,000 clones listed, roughly 88% were seen once. The sequences come from peripheral blood, collected on day 0 of AZD1222 vaccination. The source of this sequence is an adult in good health. The V and J genes are TRBV7-2 and TRBJ1-1; D may be TRBD1 (5 bases). DNA for the CDR3: TGTGCCAGCAGCTTCAAGCAGGGAGTCCCCACTGAAGCTTTCTTT. Translation: CASSFKQGVPTEAFF.